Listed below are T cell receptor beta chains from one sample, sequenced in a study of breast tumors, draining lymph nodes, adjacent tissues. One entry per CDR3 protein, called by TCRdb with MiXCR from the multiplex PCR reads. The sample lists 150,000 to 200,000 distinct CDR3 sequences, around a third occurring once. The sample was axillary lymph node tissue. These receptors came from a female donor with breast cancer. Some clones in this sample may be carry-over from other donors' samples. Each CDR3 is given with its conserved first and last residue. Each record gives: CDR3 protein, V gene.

CDR3: CANSEYDQYF
V: TRBV6-9

CDR3: CAWSLGLSNQPQHF
V: TRBV30

CDR3: CASSLPGANTEAFF
V: TRBV5-5

CDR3: CASSDGLAGLPGTQYF
V: TRBV2

CDR3: CATSPGDAKSSGNTIYF
V: TRBV15

CDR3: CSARGGRGLNQPQHF
V: TRBV20-1

CDR3: CAWSPVNTEAFF
V: TRBV30

CDR3: CASSLYGTQETQYF
V: TRBV11-3

CDR3: CASSSPIGQAFF
V: TRBV6-5

CDR3: CASRPGTGREQYF
V: TRBV6-2/TRBV6-3

CDR3: CASSVTPGSYNEQFF
V: TRBV27

CDR3: CASSSFQGLAASYEQYF
V: TRBV7-3

CDR3: CASSWDREDEQFF
V: TRBV5-6

CDR3: CASSRQGSGYEQYF
V: TRBV28

CDR3: CSVKSGNTIYF
V: TRBV29-1

CDR3: CASKTRTGGSYEQYF
V: TRBV6-6

CDR3: CAISVNGGSTEAFF
V: TRBV10-3

CDR3: CASSSGRARNSPLHF
V: TRBV12-3/TRBV12-4

CDR3: CASRHRGDREQYF
V: TRBV6-1

CDR3: CASSFSSALARNNEQFF
V: TRBV6-5

CDR3: CASRNARWRKIYGYTF
V: TRBV27

CDR3: CSARATSGYTQYF
V: TRBV20-1

CDR3: CASSFGTQNIQYF
V: TRBV5-6

CDR3: CASSLGLVEQFF
V: TRBV6-2/TRBV6-3

CDR3: CASSLSRQGHSPLHF
V: TRBV27

CDR3: CASSSGGGQDEQFF
V: TRBV9

CDR3: CATSDWGGSSMDTQYF
V: TRBV24-1

CDR3: CSASSGRQAGVYEQYF
V: TRBV20-1

CDR3: CASSAAGASYNEQFF
V: TRBV7-9